This TCR beta chain stems from a study of T cell repertoires in cytomegalovirus infection. Study-wide context: From public TCR beta signatures came an indication of both CMV infection and matching HLA type.

Findings of the study overall: The ex vivo response was dominated by HLA-C-restricted CMV-specific TCR beta clonotypes. Summed frequency of public TCR beta families distinguished CMV carriers with the relevant HLA.

CDR1 and CDR2 (germline): LNHDA, SQIVND (reference sequence). The CDR3 covers 12 residues. The trim removed 8 bases at V and 6 bases at J, leaving 4 bases unmatched. This clonotype was counted between two and nine times. Its antigen remains unknown. In TCRdb, the reads were re-called with MiXCR into one record per CDR3 protein. The table has about 130,000 distinct CDR3 sequences, 20% to 30% seen once. The TCR comes from a human donor in good health (CMV status not recorded). Some clones in this sample may be carry-over from other donors' samples. This chain joins TRBV19 and TRBJ2-7; the match to TRBD1 covers 10 bases. The sequenced material came from PBMCs, sequenced either directly or after in vitro stimulation (not recorded which). The CDR3 protein is CASGTGVGEQYV. CDR3 DNA sequence: TGTGCCAGTGGGACAGGGGTTGGCGAGCAGTACGTC.